The 2 T cell receptor beta chains in this list originate from one sample, sequenced in a study of T cell clonality in common variable immunodeficiency. Assay used: immunoSEQ multiplex PCR; TCRdb lists only in-frame clones, some missing. This sample carries approximately 81,000 clones, none of them present only once. Specimen: peripheral blood mononuclear cells. The receptors stem from a person between 18 and 69 years old in good health.

There are many counts of this clone. Read sequence stops 3 residues before the CDR3 end, and the germline J gene provides the missing end. The chain employs TRBV7-3 and TRBJ1-1; D call uncertain. Trimming removed 6 bases at V and 0 bases at J, with 11 bases between. Germline CDR1 and CDR2: SGHTA and FQGTGA. The CDR3 totals 14 residues. The CDR3 region is CASSLGRVNTEAFF. CDR3 bases read: TGTGCCAGCAGTTTAGGCAGAGTGAACACTGAA.

This clone was seen at least ten times. The DNA ends 3 residues before the CDR3 does, and the rest of the CDR3 is filled in from the germline J gene. The chain joins TRBV19 to TRBJ2-3; 7 nucleotides agree with TRBD2. The ends lost 5 bases at V and 1 base at J; junction bases unmatched: 0. Germline loops: CDR1 LNHDA, CDR2 SQIVND (reference sequence). The CDR3 has 13 amino acids. CDR3 amino acids: CASSLAGTDTQYF. The covered CDR3 bases are TGTGCCAGTAGTCTAGCGGGCACAGATACG.